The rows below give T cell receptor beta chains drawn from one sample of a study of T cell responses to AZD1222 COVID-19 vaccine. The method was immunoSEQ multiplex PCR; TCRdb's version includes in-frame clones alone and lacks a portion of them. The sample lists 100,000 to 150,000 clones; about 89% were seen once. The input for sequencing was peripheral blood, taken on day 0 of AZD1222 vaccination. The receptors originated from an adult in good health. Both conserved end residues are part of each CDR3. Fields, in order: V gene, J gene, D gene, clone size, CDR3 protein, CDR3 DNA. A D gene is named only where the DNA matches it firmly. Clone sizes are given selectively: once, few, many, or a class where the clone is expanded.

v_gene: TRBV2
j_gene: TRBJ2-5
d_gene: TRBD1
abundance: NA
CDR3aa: CASSRDRPAQETQYF
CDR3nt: TGTGCCAGCAGCAGGGACAGGCCGGCCCAAGAGACCCAGTACTTC

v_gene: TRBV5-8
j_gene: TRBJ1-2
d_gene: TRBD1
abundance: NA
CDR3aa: CASSSKGTGVYGYTF
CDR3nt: TGTGCCAGCAGCTCCAAGGGGACAGGGGTCTATGGCTACACCTTC

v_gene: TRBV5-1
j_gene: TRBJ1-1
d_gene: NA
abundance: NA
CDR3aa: CASSLSQSNTEAFF
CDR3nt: TGCGCCAGCAGCTTGAGCCAGTCGAACACTGAAGCTTTCTTT

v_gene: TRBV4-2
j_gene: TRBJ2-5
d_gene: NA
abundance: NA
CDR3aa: CASSQDNYPETQYF
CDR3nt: TGTGCCAGCAGCCAAGATAACTACCCAGAGACCCAGTACTTC

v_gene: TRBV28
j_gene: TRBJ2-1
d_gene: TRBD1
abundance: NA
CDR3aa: CASSLSGQEKQFF
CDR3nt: TGTGCCAGCAGTTTATCAGGACAGGAAAAGCAGTTCTTC

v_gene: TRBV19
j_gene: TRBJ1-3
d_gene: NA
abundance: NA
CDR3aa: CASSIMRSSGNTIYF
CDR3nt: TGTGCCAGTAGTATTATGCGGTCCTCTGGAAACACCATATATTTT

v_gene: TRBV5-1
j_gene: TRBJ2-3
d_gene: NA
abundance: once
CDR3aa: CASSLGAAKADTQYF
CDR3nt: TGCGCCAGCAGCTTGGGGGCGGCGAAGGCAGATACGCAGTATTTT

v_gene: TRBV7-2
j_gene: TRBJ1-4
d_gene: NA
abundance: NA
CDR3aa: CASSLVWGAGEKLFF
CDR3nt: TGTGCCAGCAGCTTAGTGTGGGGGGCGGGCGAAAAACTGTTTTTT

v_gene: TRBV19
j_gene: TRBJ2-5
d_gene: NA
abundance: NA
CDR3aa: CASSNEGGTQYF
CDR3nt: TGTGCCAGTAGTAACGAGGGGGGGACCCAGTACTTC

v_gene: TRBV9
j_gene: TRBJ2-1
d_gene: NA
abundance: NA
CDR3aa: CASSGRESYNEQFF
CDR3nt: TGTGCCAGCAGCGGGCGGGAATCCTACAATGAGCAGTTCTTC

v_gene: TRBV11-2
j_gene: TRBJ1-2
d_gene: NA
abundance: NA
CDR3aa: CASTDRGRSVPHGYTF
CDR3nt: TGTGCCAGCACCGATCGAGGTCGTTCGGTCCCCCATGGCTACACCTTC

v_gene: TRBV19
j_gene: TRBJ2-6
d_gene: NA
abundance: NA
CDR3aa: CASSMSLADRANVLTF
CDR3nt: TGTGCCAGTAGTATGAGTCTGGCTGATCGGGCCAACGTCCTGACTTTC

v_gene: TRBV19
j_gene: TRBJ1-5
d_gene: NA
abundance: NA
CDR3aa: CASTPGTITNQPQHF
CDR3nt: TGTGCCAGTACCCCTGGGACAATAACTAATCAGCCCCAGCATTTT

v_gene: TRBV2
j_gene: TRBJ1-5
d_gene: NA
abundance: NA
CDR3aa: CASSGRTNQPQHF
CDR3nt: TGTGCCAGCAGTGGCAGAACTAATCAGCCCCAGCATTTT

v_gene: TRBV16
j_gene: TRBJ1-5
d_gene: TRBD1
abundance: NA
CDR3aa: CASSLGQGGTQPQHF
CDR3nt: TGTGCCAGCAGCCTTGGACAGGGGGGAACTCAGCCCCAGCATTTT

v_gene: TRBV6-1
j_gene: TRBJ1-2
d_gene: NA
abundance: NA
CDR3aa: CASSFGRDYGYTF
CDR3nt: TGTGCCAGCAGTTTCGGCAGGGACTATGGCTACACCTTC

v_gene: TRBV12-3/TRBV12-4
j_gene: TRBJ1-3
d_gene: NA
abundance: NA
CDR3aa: CASSLLFSNTIYF
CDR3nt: TGTGCCAGCAGTTTACTCTTTTCAAACACCATATATTTT

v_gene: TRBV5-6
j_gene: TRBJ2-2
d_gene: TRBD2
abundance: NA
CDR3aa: CASSLRLAGGVSTGELFF
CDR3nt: TGTGCCAGCAGCTTGCGGCTAGCGGGAGGGGTGAGCACCGGGGAGCTGTTTTTT

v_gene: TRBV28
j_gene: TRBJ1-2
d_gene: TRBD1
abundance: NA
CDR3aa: CASSLLADRAPNYGYTF
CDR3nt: TGTGCCAGCAGTTTATTGGCCGACAGGGCCCCTAACTATGGCTACACCTTC

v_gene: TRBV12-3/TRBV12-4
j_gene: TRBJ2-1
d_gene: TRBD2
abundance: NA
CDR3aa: CASSLAGGNEQFF
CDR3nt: TGTGCCAGCAGTCTAGCGGGAGGGAATGAGCAGTTCTTC

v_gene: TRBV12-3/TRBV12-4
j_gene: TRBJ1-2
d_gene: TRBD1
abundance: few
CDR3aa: CASSLRGRGYTF
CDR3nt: TGTGCCAGCAGTTTAAGGGGGCGAGGCTACACCTTC

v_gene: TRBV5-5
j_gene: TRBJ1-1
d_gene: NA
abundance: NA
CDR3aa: CASSAPGVLDTEAFF
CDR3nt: TGTGCCAGCAGCGCCCCAGGGGTACTGGACACTGAAGCTTTCTTT

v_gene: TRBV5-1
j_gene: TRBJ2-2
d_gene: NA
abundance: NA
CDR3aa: CASSFGAPVNTGELFF
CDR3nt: TGCGCCAGCAGCTTCGGGGCCCCTGTGAACACCGGGGAGCTGTTTTTT

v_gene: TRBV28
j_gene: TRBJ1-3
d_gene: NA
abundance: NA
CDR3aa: CASTFGGSGNTIYF
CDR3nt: TGTGCCAGCACCTTCGGCGGCTCTGGAAACACCATATATTTT

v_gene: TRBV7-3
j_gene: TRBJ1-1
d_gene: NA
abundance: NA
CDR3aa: CASSAGGNTEAFF
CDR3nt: TGTGCCAGCAGCGCGGGTGGGAACACTGAAGCTTTCTTT

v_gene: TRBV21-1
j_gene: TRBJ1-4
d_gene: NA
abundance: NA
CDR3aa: CASSEDPTGGEATNEKLFF
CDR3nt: TGTGCCAGCAGCGAAGACCCTACCGGTGGGGAGGCAACTAATGAAAAACTGTTTTTT

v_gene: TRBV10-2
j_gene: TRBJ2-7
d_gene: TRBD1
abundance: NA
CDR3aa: CASSAGTGTSSYEQYF
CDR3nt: TGCGCCAGCAGTGCCGGGACAGGTACTTCGTCCTACGAGCAGTACTTC

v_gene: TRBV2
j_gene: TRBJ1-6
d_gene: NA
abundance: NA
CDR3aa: CASKRESSYNSPLHF
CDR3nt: TGTGCCAGCAAACGGGAGAGCTCCTATAATTCACCCCTCCACTTT

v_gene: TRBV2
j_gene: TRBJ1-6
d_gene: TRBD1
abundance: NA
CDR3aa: CASSEPTRGPETNSPLHF
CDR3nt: TGTGCCAGCAGTGAACCCACAAGGGGGCCAGAGACAAATTCACCCCTCCACTTT

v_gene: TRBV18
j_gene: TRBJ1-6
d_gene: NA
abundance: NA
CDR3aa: CASSPPPNSPLHF
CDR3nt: TGTGCCAGCTCACCACCGCCTAATTCACCCCTCCACTTT

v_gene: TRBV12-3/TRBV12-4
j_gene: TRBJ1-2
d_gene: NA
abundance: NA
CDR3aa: CASSRARNYGYTF
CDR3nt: TGTGCCAGCAGCCGGGCCAGAAACTATGGCTACACCTTC

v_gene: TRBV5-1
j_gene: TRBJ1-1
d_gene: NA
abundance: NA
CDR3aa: CASSLEQGNTEAFF
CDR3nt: TGCGCCAGCAGCTTAGAACAGGGCAACACTGAAGCTTTCTTT

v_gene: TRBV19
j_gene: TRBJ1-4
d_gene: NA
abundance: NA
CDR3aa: CASREGNEKLFF
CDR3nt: TGTGCCAGTAGGGAGGGGAATGAAAAACTGTTTTTT

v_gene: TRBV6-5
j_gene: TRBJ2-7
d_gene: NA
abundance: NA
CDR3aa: CASMESGAYEQYF
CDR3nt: TGTGCCAGCATGGAAAGCGGAGCCTACGAGCAGTACTTC

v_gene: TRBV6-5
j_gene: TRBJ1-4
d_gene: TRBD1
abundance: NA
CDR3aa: CASSYHKGQGKEKLFF
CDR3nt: TGTGCCAGCAGTTACCACAAAGGACAGGGAAAAGAAAAACTGTTTTTT

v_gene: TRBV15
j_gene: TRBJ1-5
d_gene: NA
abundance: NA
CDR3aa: CATATGSQPQHF
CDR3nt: TGTGCCACCGCGACAGGATCCCAGCCCCAGCATTTT

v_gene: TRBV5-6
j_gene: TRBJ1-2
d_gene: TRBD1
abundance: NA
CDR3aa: CASSRTGDYTF
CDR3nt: TGTGCCAGCAGCAGGACAGGGGACTACACCTTC

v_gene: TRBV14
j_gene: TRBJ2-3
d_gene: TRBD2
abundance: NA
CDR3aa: CASSGLAGAVDTQYF
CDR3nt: TGTGCCAGCAGTGGGCTAGCGGGAGCTGTTGATACGCAGTATTTT

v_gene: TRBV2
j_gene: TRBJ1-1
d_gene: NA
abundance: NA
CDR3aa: CATTGRASNTEAFF
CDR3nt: TGTGCCACCACGGGGAGGGCCAGCAATACTGAAGCTTTCTTT

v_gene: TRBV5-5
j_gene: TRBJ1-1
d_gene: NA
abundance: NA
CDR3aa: CASSRGVDTEAFF
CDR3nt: TGTGCCAGCAGCCGAGGGGTGGACACTGAAGCTTTCTTT

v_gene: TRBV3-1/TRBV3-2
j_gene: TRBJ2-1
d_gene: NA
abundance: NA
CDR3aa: CASSHSSNNEQFF
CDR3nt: TGTGCCAGCAGCCACTCATCTAACAATGAGCAGTTCTTC

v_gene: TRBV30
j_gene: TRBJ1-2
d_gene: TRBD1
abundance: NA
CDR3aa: CAWSATGGGYTF
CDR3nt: TGTGCCTGGAGTGCTACAGGGGGAGGCTACACCTTC